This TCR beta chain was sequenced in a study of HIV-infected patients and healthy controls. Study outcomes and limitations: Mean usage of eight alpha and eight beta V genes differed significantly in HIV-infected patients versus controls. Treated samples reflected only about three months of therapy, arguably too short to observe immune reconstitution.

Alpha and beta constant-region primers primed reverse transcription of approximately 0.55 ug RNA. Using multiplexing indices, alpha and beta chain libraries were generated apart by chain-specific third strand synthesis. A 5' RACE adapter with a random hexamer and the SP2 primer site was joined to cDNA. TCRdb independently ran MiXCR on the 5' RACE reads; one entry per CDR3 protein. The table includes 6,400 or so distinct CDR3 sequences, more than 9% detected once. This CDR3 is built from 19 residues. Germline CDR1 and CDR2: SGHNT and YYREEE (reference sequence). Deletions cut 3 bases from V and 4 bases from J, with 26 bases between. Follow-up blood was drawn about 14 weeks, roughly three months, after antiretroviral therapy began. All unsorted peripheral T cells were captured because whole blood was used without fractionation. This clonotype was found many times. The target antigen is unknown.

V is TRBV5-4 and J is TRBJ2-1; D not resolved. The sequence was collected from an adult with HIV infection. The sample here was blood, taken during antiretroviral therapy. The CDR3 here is CASSSRSPVKSDTYNEQFF. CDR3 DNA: TGTGCCAGCAGCTCAAGATCGCCAGTTAAGTCAGACACTTACAATGAGCAGTTCTTC.